Sequencing of this T cell receptor beta chain was carried out in a study of shared clonotypes between healthy human individuals (dated by TCRdb to the early 2020s). Regarding the research as a whole: Two women and a few men aged 18 to 49 years were included in the cohort. To estimate repertoire size and how much clonotypes are shared between individuals, the study performed deep sequencing of blood TCR repertoires from 4 to 6 healthy adults. To increase sequencing depth and limit assay-specific biases, different laboratories used diverse techniques to prepare libraries and sequence TCR repertoires. Between about 0.94 and 10 billion PBMCs per donor were obtained by leukapheresis. The study at large found these results: Because the study included a small number of donors, the genetic and exposure-history diversity represented was limited. Only blood was sampled, and tissue TCR repertoires likely differ from those in blood. Based on pairwise subsampling, the degree of clonotype sharing among donors was expected to be affected by sequencing depth.

The donors were healthy, HIV-negative adults who had no recently reported acute infections or vaccinations. Every donor was a Caucasian adult residing in Nashville, Tennessee, USA. For unsorted samples, some 90 million PBMCs were counted and genomic DNA was extracted with the QIAamp DNA Blood Mini kit. After blood collection by leukapheresis, PBMCs were isolated using Ficoll-Histopaque density gradient centrifugation and then cryopreserved in the vapor phase of liquid nitrogen. Worth noting for this clone: No antigen is known for it. The sample holds no much larger clone one base away, and base qualities are not on file.

Reading from cysteine to phenylalanine, the CDR3 counts 14 amino acids. Only CDR3 DNA remains: 42 bases, in frame from the first base. V is trimmed back by 4 bases and J by 7 bases, and the junction contains 9 bases that no gene match accounts for. The germline V gene supplies CDR1 MNHEY and CDR2 SVGAGI. Using the deep immunoSEQ assay, multiplex PCR amplified TCR CDR3 regions from genomic DNA. For each cell subset, the extracted genomic DNA was distributed evenly across all wells of several immunoSEQ 96-well plates, and each plate served as one replicate. For unsorted PBMC, each replicate PCR was loaded with roughly 0.3 ug genomic DNA, equivalent to 30,000 or so T cell genomes. Ten immunoSEQ deep assay plates were used to sequence unsorted PBMC genomic DNA. Purified libraries were measured with a Qubit 3.0 fluorometer, size-checked on a Bioanalyzer 2100, and measured again with the KAPA Library Quantification kit. A separate single-read 150-cycle Illumina NextSeq 550 flow cell was used to sequence each immunoSEQ 96-well plate. In the source study's methods: Because the immunoSEQ output included only junctional sequences and no quality scores, the filtering could not be the same as the filtering used for full-length reads. Sequences were annotated with PyIR, a Python wrapper for IgBLAST v1.9, using IMGT germline references to assign V/J genes and CDR3. Reads with weak V/J assignments (E-value above 1e-6), missing CDR3, stop codons, out-of-frame junctions, or ambiguous translated residues were removed. V3J clonotypes were defined as sequences sharing the same inferred V gene, J gene, and CDR3 amino acid sequence. To compute the percentage overlap between repertoires, the number of shared unique clonotypes was divided by the size of the smaller repertoire. RTK rarefaction, the Chao1 estimator, and Recon v2.1 estimates of unobserved clonotypes were used to assess repertoire richness. This immuneACCESS table, as held by TCRdb, lists in-frame sequences with V and J called but not all clones. Of the missing ones, under half trace to an unresolved V gene in checked studies; the others have no known cause. For V, J and clone size, that table is used; D and trimming come from the DNA. A total of hundreds of thousands of clones appear in this sample, over 60% of them only once. The ten largest clones take up 9.5% to 15% of the sample.

This TCR derives from a middle-aged woman in good health. Some clones in this sample may be carry-over from other donors' samples. Recombination linked TRBV6-5 to TRBJ1-2, with 7 bases aligning to TRBD1. The specimen sequenced was PBMCs. The CDR3 protein: CASSLRRDRGGYTF. The DNA sequence follows: TGTGCCAGCAGTTTGCGCCGGGACAGAGGTGGCTACACCTTC.